These T cell receptor beta chains were read from a single sample in a study of blood T cell repertoires in COVID-19. The data were produced by immunoSEQ multiplex PCR, yet TCRdb's version contains in-frame clones alone and is incomplete. The sample holds about 88,000 clones, 70% to 90% seen once. Source material: peripheral blood. These receptors originate from a human donor in a cohort sampled during active COVID-19. Each CDR3 is given with its conserved first and last residue. Each record gives: V gene, J gene, clone size, D gene, CDR3 protein, CDR3 DNA. A D gene is named only where the DNA matches it firmly. Clone size is shown for a subset of rows, as once, few, many or a class of expanded clone.

TRBV28	TRBJ1-2	.	.	CASSPDANGYTF	TGTGCCAGCAGTCCCGATGCGAACGGCTACACCTTC
TRBV19	TRBJ1-4	.	.	CASSMVTGDEKLFF	TGTGCCAGTAGTATGGTCACGGGAGATGAAAAACTGTTTTTT
TRBV5-1	TRBJ2-2	.	.	CASASQGPPGELFF	TGCGCCAGCGCCAGCCAGGGCCCCCCCGGGGAGCTGTTTTTT
TRBV24-1	TRBJ1-5	few	TRBD1	CATSDSRTGSMQPQHF	TGTGCCACCAGTGATTCCCGGACAGGGTCGATGCAGCCCCAGCATTTT
TRBV5-1	TRBJ2-2	.	TRBD2	CASSSRNWGGFRGAVF	TGCGCCAGCAGCTCCCGGAATTGGGGGGGATTTCGGGGAGCTGTTTTT
TRBV6-6	TRBJ1-4	.	.	CASSGNRVVGEKLFF	TGTGCCAGCAGTGGCAACAGGGTGGTAGGGGAAAAACTGTTTTTT
TRBV14	TRBJ1-6	.	.	CASSQERGSPLHF	TGTGCCAGCAGCCAAGAACGGGGTTCACCCCTCCACTTT
TRBV29-1	TRBJ1-3	.	.	CSVEVRLKQGGVGNTIYF	TGCAGCGTTGAAGTCCGACTAAAGCAGGGAGGTGTGGGAAACACCATATATTTT
TRBV5-1	TRBJ2-1	.	TRBD2	CASSKGLAGGPGDNEQFF	TGCGCCAGCAGCAAGGGACTAGCGGGAGGCCCGGGTGACAATGAGCAGTTCTTC
TRBV9	TRBJ2-7	.	.	CASSVAGVDEQYF	TGTGCCAGCAGCGTAGCGGGAGTGGACGAGCAGTACTTC
TRBV6-6	TRBJ1-1	once	.	CASSYLGGSMNTEAFF	TGTGCCAGCAGTTACCTTGGGGGGTCCATGAACACTGAAGCTTTCTTT
TRBV30	TRBJ2-3	.	.	CAWSVPTPSRGTQYF	TGTGCCTGGAGTGTACCTACCCCGAGCCGGGGAACGCAGTATTTT
TRBV18	TRBJ1-3	.	.	CASSPVVQGRNTIYF	TGTGCCAGCTCCCCCGTGGTCCAGGGGCGAAACACCATATATTTT
TRBV15	TRBJ1-5	.	TRBD1	CATSRDRDRGNQPQHF	TGTGCCACCAGCAGGGACAGGGATAGAGGCAATCAGCCCCAGCATTTT
TRBV4-3	TRBJ2-7	once	TRBD2	CASSPGLAGARYEQYF	TGCGCCAGCAGCCCGGGACTAGCGGGGGCTCGCTACGAGCAGTACTTC
TRBV3-1/TRBV3-2	TRBJ2-3	once	TRBD2	CASSQGSGGVPTDTQYF	TGTGCCAGCAGCCAAGGGAGCGGGGGGGTGCCCACAGATACGCAGTATTTT
TRBV4-3	TRBJ1-4	.	.	CASSQEFFGGVNEKLFF	TGCGCCAGCAGCCAAGAATTTTTTGGCGGAGTAAATGAAAAACTGTTTTTT
TRBV12-3/TRBV12-4	TRBJ2-2	.	.	CASNRDIGELFF	TGTGCCAGCAACCGGGACATCGGGGAGCTGTTTTTT
TRBV3-1/TRBV3-2	TRBJ2-7	.	TRBD2	CASSHYLADEQYF	TGTGCCAGCAGCCATTATCTAGCGGATGAGCAGTACTTC
TRBV2	TRBJ1-2	.	.	CASSGDTLLGYTF	TGTGCCAGCAGTGGTGACACTCTCCTTGGCTACACCTTC
TRBV11-1	TRBJ2-3	.	TRBD2	CASSFGTSGGLDTQYF	TGTGCCAGCAGCTTCGGGACTAGCGGGGGCCTGGATACGCAGTATTTT
TRBV7-2	TRBJ2-3	.	TRBD1	CASSPPGQGRSAQYF	TGTGCCAGCAGCCCGCCGGGACAGGGGAGGAGTGCGCAGTATTTT
TRBV12-3/TRBV12-4	TRBJ2-7	.	.	CASSLGTSYEQYF	TGTGCCAGCAGTTTAGGGACATCCTACGAGCAGTACTTC
TRBV24-1	TRBJ2-5	.	.	CATSAGSQETQYF	TGTGCCACCAGTGCTGGCAGCCAAGAGACCCAGTACTTC
TRBV29-1	TRBJ2-7	.	TRBD1	CSVGGGDRFPYEQYF	TGCAGCGTTGGAGGAGGGGACAGGTTCCCCTACGAGCAGTACTTC
TRBV10-3	TRBJ1-2	.	TRBD1	CAISEQGFTTNYGYTF	TGTGCCATCAGTGAACAGGGGTTCACGACAAACTATGGCTACACCTTC
TRBV4-2	TRBJ2-3	.	TRBD1	CASSQEGDRGGLITQYF	TGTGCCAGCAGCCAAGAGGGGGACAGGGGAGGCCTGATTACGCAGTATTTT
TRBV7-9	TRBJ2-3	.	TRBD2	CASSLLGGSTDTQYF	TGTGCCAGCAGCCTCCTGGGGGGGAGCACAGATACGCAGTATTTT
TRBV18	TRBJ2-7	.	.	CASSPTVAYRYEQYF	TGTGCCAGCTCACCGACAGTCGCCTACCGCTACGAGCAGTACTTC
TRBV9	TRBJ2-7	once	.	CASSVDRQGPYEQYF	TGTGCCAGCAGCGTAGATCGGCAGGGGCCCTACGAGCAGTACTTC
TRBV7-3	TRBJ2-5	.	.	CASSRVREETQYF	TGTGCCAGCAGTCGAGTACGGGAAGAGACCCAGTACTTC
TRBV9	TRBJ1-5	few	.	CASSVEGDNQPQHF	TGTGCCAGCAGCGTAGAAGGGGACAATCAGCCCCAGCATTTT
TRBV5-4	TRBJ2-2	.	.	CASSQKLGPGELFF	TGTGCCAGCAGCCAGAAACTAGGCCCCGGGGAGCTGTTTTTT
TRBV11-3	TRBJ2-1	.	.	CASSLGTFNEQFF	TGTGCCAGCAGCTTAGGTACATTCAATGAGCAGTTCTTC
TRBV6-6	TRBJ1-5	.	.	CASSYPDSQSNQPQHF	TGTGCCAGCAGTTACCCGGACAGTCAAAGCAATCAGCCCCAGCATTTT
TRBV9	TRBJ2-1	.	.	CASSVGGNSYNEQFF	TGTGCCAGCAGCGTAGGAGGAAACTCCTACAATGAGCAGTTCTTC
TRBV18	TRBJ1-6	.	.	CASSLRNSPLHF	TGTGCCAGCTCACTGCGAAATTCACCCCTCCACTTT
TRBV24-1	TRBJ2-3	.	.	CATSDRLDTQYF	TGTGCCACCAGTGACCGACTGGATACGCAGTATTTT
TRBV21-1	TRBJ1-2	.	.	CASRKRKRQKTFHYGYTF	TGTGCCAGCAGAAAGAGGAAGAGACAGAAAACTTTTCACTATGGCTACACCTTC
TRBV5-1	TRBJ1-2	.	.	CASSLGAGAEVNYGYTF	TGCGCCAGCAGCTTGGGTGCAGGGGCCGAAGTGAACTATGGCTACACCTTC
TRBV28	TRBJ1-1	.	.	CASRTQVTEAFF	TGTGCCAGCAGAACCCAGGTCACTGAAGCTTTCTTT
TRBV3-1/TRBV3-2	TRBJ2-3	.	TRBD2	CASSHRAGGSTDTQYF	TGTGCCAGCAGCCATCGAGCGGGGGGAAGCACAGATACGCAGTATTTT
TRBV7-9	TRBJ1-4	.	.	CASTRQLNEKLFF	TGTGCCAGCACTCGACAGTTAAATGAAAAACTGTTTTTT
TRBV7-9	TRBJ2-7	.	.	CASSLGQYSYEQYF	TGTGCCAGCAGCTTAGGTCAGTACTCCTACGAGCAGTACTTC
TRBV28	TRBJ2-6	.	.	CASSFVQSPSSGANVLTF	TGTGCCAGCAGTTTTGTCCAGTCCCCCAGCTCTGGGGCCAACGTCCTGACTTTC
TRBV10-2	TRBJ2-5	once	TRBD2	CASSDQAGPQETQYF	TGCGCCAGCAGTGATCAAGCGGGACCTCAAGAGACCCAGTACTTC
TRBV24-1	TRBJ2-3	.	.	CATSDMTAMNTDTQYF	TGTGCCACCAGTGATATGACAGCGATGAACACAGATACGCAGTATTTT
TRBV2	TRBJ2-1	.	.	CASSEDGAGTYNEQFF	TGTGCCAGCAGTGAAGATGGGGCGGGAACCTACAATGAGCAGTTCTTC